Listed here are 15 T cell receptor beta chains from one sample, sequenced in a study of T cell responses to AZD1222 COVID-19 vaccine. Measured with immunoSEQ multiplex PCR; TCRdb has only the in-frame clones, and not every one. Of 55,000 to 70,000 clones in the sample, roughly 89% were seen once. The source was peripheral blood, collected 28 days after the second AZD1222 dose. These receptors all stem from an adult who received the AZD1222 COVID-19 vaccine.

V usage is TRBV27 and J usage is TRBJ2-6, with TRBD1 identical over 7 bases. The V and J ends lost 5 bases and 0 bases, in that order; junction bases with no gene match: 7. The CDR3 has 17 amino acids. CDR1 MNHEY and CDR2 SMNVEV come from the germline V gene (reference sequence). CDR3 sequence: CASSRWTGTSGANVLTF. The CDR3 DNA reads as TGTGCCAGCAGTCGATGGACAGGAACCTCTGGGGCCAACGTCCTGACTTTC.

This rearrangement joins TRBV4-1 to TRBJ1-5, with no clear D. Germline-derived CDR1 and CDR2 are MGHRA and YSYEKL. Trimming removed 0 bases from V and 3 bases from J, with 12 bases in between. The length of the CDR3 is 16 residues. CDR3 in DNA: TGCGCCAGCAGCCAAGATGAGGGTATTGCCAATCAGCCCCAGCATTTT. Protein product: CASSQDEGIANQPQHF.

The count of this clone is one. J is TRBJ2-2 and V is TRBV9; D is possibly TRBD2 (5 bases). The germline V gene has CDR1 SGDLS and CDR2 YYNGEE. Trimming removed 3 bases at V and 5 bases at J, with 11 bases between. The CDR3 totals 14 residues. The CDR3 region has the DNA TGTGCCAGCAGCGAAAAACTAGGGACCGGGGAGCTGTTTTTT. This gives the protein CASSEKLGTGELFF.

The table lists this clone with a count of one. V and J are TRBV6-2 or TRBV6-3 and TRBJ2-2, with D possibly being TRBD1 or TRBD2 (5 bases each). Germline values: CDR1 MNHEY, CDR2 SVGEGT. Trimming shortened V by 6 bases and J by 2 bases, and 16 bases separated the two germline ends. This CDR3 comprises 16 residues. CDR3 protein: CASSPSRDGNTGELFF. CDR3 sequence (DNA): TGTGCCAGCAGCCCTAGCCGGGACGGTAACACCGGGGAGCTGTTTTTT.

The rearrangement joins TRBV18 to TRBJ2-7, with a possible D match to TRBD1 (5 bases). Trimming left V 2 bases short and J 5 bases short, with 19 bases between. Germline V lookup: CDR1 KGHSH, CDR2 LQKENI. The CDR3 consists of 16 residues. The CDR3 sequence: CASSPVSTQGQHEQYF. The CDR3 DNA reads TGTGCCAGCTCACCAGTCTCAACTCAGGGTCAACACGAGCAGTACTTC.

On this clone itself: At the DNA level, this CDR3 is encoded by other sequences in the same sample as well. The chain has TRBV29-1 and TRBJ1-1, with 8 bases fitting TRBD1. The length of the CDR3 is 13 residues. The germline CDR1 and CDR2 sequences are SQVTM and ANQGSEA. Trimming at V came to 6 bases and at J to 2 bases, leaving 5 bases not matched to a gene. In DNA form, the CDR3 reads TGCAGCGTCGACAGGGGCCTCAACACTGAAGCTTTCTTT. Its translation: CSVDRGLNTEAFF.

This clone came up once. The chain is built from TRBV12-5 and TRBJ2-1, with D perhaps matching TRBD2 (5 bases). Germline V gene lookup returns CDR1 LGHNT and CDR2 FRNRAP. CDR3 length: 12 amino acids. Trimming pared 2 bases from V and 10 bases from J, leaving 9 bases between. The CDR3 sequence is CASGLLREEQFF. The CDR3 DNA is TGTGCTAGTGGTTTGCTAAGGGAGGAGCAGTTCTTC.

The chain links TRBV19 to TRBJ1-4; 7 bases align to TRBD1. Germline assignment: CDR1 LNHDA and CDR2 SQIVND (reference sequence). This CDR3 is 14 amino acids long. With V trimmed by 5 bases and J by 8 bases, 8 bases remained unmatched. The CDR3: CASSPRQGGEKLFF. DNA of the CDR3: TGTGCCAGTAGTCCCCGACAGGGCGGAGAAAAACTGTTTTTT.

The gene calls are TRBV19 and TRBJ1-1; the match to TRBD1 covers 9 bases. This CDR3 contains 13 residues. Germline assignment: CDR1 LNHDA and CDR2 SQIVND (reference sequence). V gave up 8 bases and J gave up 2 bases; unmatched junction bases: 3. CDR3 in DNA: TGTGCCAGTGGGACAGGGTTTAACACTGAAGCTTTCTTT. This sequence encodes CASGTGFNTEAFF.

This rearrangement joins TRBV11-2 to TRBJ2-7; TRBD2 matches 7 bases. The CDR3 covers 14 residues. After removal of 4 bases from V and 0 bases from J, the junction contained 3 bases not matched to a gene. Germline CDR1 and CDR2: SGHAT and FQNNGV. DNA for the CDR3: TGTGCCAGCAGCTACCTAGCGGACTCCTACGAGCAGTACTTC. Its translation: CASSYLADSYEQYF.

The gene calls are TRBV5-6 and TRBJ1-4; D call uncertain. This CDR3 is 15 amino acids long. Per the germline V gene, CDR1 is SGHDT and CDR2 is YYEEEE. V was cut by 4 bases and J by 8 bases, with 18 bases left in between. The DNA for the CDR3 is TGTGCCAGCAGCCCCCTCCCGAGGGTAGGGGAAAAACTGTTTTTT. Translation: CASSPLPRVGEKLFF.

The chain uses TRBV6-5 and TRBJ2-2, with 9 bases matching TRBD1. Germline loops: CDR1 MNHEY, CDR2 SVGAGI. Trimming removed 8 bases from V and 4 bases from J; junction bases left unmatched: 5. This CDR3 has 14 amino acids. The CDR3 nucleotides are TGTGCCAGCTCCGGGACAGGGCCCACCGGGGAGCTGTTTTTT. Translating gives CASSGTGPTGELFF.

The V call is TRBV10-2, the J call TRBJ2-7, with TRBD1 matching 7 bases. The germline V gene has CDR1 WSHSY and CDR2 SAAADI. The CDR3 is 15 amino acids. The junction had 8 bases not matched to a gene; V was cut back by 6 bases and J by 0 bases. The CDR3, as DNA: TGCGCCAGCAGATTACCGGGACAGAACTCCTACGAGCAGTACTTC. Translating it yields CASRLPGQNSYEQYF.

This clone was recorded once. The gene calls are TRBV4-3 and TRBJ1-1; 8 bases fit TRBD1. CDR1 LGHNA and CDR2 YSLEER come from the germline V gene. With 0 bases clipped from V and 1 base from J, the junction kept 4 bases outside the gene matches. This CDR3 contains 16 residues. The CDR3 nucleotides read TGCGCCAGCAGCCAAGATCCCCAGGGGGCGAACACTGAAGCTTTCTTT. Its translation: CASSQDPQGANTEAFF.

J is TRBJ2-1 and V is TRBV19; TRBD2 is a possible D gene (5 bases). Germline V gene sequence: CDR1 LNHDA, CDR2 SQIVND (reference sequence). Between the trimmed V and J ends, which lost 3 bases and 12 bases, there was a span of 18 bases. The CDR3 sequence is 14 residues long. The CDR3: CASSIVPERNLQFF. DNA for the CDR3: TGTGCCAGTAGTATTGTACCGGAGCGGAATTTGCAGTTCTTC.